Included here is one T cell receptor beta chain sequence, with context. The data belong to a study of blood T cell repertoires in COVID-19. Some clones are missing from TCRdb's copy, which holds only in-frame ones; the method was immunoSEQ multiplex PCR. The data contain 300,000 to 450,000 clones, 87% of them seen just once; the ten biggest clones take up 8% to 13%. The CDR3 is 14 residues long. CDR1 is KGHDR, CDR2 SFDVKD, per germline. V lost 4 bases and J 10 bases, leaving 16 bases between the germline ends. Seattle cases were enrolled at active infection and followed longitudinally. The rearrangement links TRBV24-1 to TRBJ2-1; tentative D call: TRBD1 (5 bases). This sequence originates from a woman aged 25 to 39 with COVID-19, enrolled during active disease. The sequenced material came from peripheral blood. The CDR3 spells CATSDRQGLEEQFF. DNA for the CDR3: TGTGCCACCAGTGACCGTCAGGGCCTGGAGGAGCAGTTCTTC.